One and the same sample provided the 22 T cell receptor beta chains below, sequenced in a study of somatic mutations in cytotoxic T cells in rheumatoid arthritis. Libraries were prepared by immunoSEQ multiplex PCR; TCRdb keeps only in-frame clonotypes and omits some of them. The sample gives about 10,000 clones, around 80% of which show up once; about 12% is in the top ten. Sequencing was carried out using CD8+ T cells sorted from blood. The receptors originated from an adult with rheumatoid arthritis.

This chain joins TRBV4-1 and TRBJ2-3, with no clear D. Germline V gene data show CDR1 as MGHRA and CDR2 as YSYEKL. The CDR3 is made up of 12 amino acids. V shed 3 bases and J shed 2 bases, with 3 bases lying between them. The CDR3 DNA sequence: TGCGCCAGCAGCCAGCTCACAGATACGCAGTATTTT. Translating gives CASSQLTDTQYF.

V and J are TRBV15 and TRBJ2-1; a possible D gene is TRBD1 (7 bases). Germline lookup yields CDR1 LNHNV and CDR2 YYDKDF (reference sequence). CDR3 length: 16 residues. V was trimmed by 0 bases and J by 6 bases, leaving 15 bases between them. CDR3 nucleotides: TGTGCCACCAGCAGAGACCCGGGGGCAGGGGGCAATGAGCAGTTCTTC. As protein: CATSRDPGAGGNEQFF.

J is TRBJ1-1 and V is TRBV7-9, with 8 bases identical to TRBD1. The germline CDR1 and CDR2 sequences are SEHNR and FQNEAQ (reference sequence). Losses at the gene ends were 0 bases for V and 5 bases for J; bases not matched to a gene: 5. This CDR3 is built from 15 residues. The CDR3 DNA is TGTGCCAGCAGCTTAGCTCAGGGGGCGCATACTGAAGCTTTCTTT. This gives the protein CASSLAQGAHTEAFF.

The chain carries TRBV19 and TRBJ1-4; 8 positions agree with TRBD1. This CDR3 is built from 14 residues. V dropped 1 base and J dropped 8; count of bases not matched to a gene: 3. Germline V gene lookup returns CDR1 LNHDA and CDR2 SQIVND (reference sequence). The CDR3 sequence is CASSIVDRDEKLFF. The CDR3 DNA is TGTGCCAGTAGTATAGTGGACAGGGACGAAAAACTGTTTTTT. The whole variable domain, filled in from reference TRBV19 and TRBJ1-4, reads DGGITQSPKYLFRKEGQNVTLSCEQNLNHDAMYWYRQDPGQGLRLIYYSQIVNDFQKGDIAEGYSVSREKKESFPLTVTSAQKNPTAFYLCASSIVDRDEKLFFGSGTQLSVL.

J is TRBJ2-7 and V is TRBV27, with 11 bases matching TRBD1. Per the germline V gene, CDR1 is MNHEY and CDR2 is SMNVEV (reference sequence). This CDR3 comprises 14 residues. V shed 8 bases and J 6 bases; nucleotides not matched to a gene: 9. The CDR3 region is CASGARTGGFEQYF. Here the CDR3 DNA reads TGTGCCAGCGGCGCCAGGACAGGGGGCTTCGAGCAGTACTTC.

The rearrangement links TRBV2 to TRBJ1-4; no firm D call. Trimming removed 2 bases at V and 13 bases at J, with 11 bases between. The CDR3 sequence is 12 residues long. CDR1 and CDR2 from the germline V gene are SNHLY and FYNNEI. The CDR3 loop is CASSEWPRGLFF. The CDR3 DNA follows: TGTGCCAGCAGTGAATGGCCACGGGGACTGTTTTTT.

The chain is built from TRBV6-5 and TRBJ1-1; D ambiguous. Trimming took 0 bases from V and 4 from J, leaving 6 bases between them. The length of the CDR3 is 13 residues. Germline values: CDR1 MNHEY, CDR2 SVGAGI. The CDR3 DNA reads TGTGCCAGCAGTTACTCAGAGATCACTGAAGCTTTCTTT. This gives the protein CASSYSEITEAFF.

The chain carries TRBV6-5 and TRBJ1-4, with D uncertain. The CDR3 totals 13 residues. V lost 2 bases and J lost 7, with 8 bases in between. Germline V gene lookup returns CDR1 MNHEY and CDR2 SVGAGI. The CDR3 loop is CASSYNVGEKLFF. The CDR3 DNA is TGTGCCAGCAGTTACAACGTTGGTGAAAAACTGTTTTTT.

The chain carries TRBV11-2 and TRBJ2-7, with D unresolved. Germline CDR1 is SGHAT and CDR2 is FQNNGV. The CDR3 totals 14 residues. V was trimmed by 1 base and J by 2 bases, leaving 9 bases between them. The CDR3 coding sequence is TGTGCCAGCAGCTTAGGTCTTGGTCCCTACGAGCAGTACTTC. Translated: CASSLGLGPYEQYF.

This clone qualifies as medium-sized. The genes are TRBV14 and TRBJ2-1; D remains ambiguous. V was shortened by 1 base and J by 0 bases, with 4 bases between the two germline ends. This CDR3 is 14 amino acids long. The germline V gene encodes CDR1 SGHDN and CDR2 FVKESK. The CDR3 nucleotides are TGTGCCAGCAGCCAAGTTGCCTCCTACAATGAGCAGTTCTTC. Its protein product is CASSQVASYNEQFF.

The CDR3 loop is CASSEAGGGNEQFF. The CDR3 DNA sequence: TGTGCCAGCAGTGAAGCCGGGGGGGGTAATGAGCAGTTCTTC. This sequence joins TRBV2 and TRBJ2-1; 8 positions agree with TRBD2. CDR1 is SNHLY, CDR2 FYNNEI, per germline. The CDR3 length is 14 residues. V lost 0 bases to trimming and J lost 7 bases; unmatched junction nucleotides: 2.

The J gene is TRBJ2-7, the V gene TRBV29-1, with a possible D match to TRBD1 (7 bases). The CDR3 has 13 amino acids. Trimming cost V 7 bases and J 5 bases, with 18 bases left between them. Germline CDR1 and CDR2: SQVTM and ANQGSEA. Here the CDR3 reads CSAIRGEFDEQYF. The CDR3 nucleotides read TGCAGCGCAATCAGGGGGGAGTTCGACGAGCAGTACTTC.

Here the CDR3 DNA reads TGTGCCAGCAGCCAAGCAGGGGGGGCGTTTTTAGGCTCCTACAATGAGCAGTTCTTC. Translating gives CASSQAGGAFLGSYNEQFF. The chain has TRBV4-2 and TRBJ2-1; D tentatively reads TRBD1 or TRBD2 (7 bases each). Trimming pared 1 base from V and 0 bases from J, leaving 19 bases between. CDR3 length: 19 residues. Germline V gives CDR1 LGHNA, CDR2 YNFKEQ.

The chain joins TRBV2 to TRBJ1-5; D may be TRBD1 (6 bases). Per the germline V gene, CDR1 is SNHLY and CDR2 is FYNNEI. CDR3 length: 15 residues. V was clipped by 1 base and J by 6 bases, with 13 bases between them. The CDR3 protein is CASSEGQGIGQPQHF. CDR3 sequence (DNA): TGTGCCAGCAGTGAAGGCCAGGGGATAGGTCAGCCCCAGCATTTT.

The chain has TRBV19 and TRBJ1-1; D may be TRBD1 (5 bases). Looked up from germline, CDR1 is LNHDA and CDR2 is SQIVND (reference sequence). CDR3 length: 15 amino acids. V lost 3 bases and J 0 bases, leaving 11 bases between the germline ends. In nucleotides, the CDR3 is TGTGCCAGTAGTATTTCAGGGTACATGAACACTGAAGCTTTCTTT. Its translation: CASSISGYMNTEAFF.

The chain links TRBV2 to TRBJ1-1; D may be TRBD1 (5 bases). Germline CDR1 SNHLY, CDR2 FYNNEI. CDR3 length equals 15 residues. V shed 7 bases and J shed 1 base, with 16 bases lying between them. For the CDR3, the DNA is TGTGCCAGCACCAACCCCCAGGGAAGGAACACTGAAGCTTTCTTT. This sequence encodes CASTNPQGRNTEAFF. The variable domain in full, completed from reference TRBV2 and TRBJ1-1, reads EPEVTQTPSHQVTQMGQEVILRCVPISNHLYFYWYRQILGQKVEFLVSFYNNEISEKSEIFDDQFSVERPDGSNFTLKIRSTKLEDSAMYFCASTNPQGRNTEAFFGQGTRLTVV.

The J gene is TRBJ1-1, the V gene TRBV28; TRBD1 is a possible D gene (5 bases). Germline loops: CDR1 MDHEN, CDR2 SYDVKM. The CDR3 covers 14 residues. Trimming took off 5 bases at V and 5 bases at J, with 15 bases between the two ends. CDR3 in DNA: TGTGCCAGCAGTAAAAATCCCAGGGTAACTGAAGCTTTCTTT. Translation: CASSKNPRVTEAFF.

This chain uses TRBV2 with TRBJ1-1; 9 positions match TRBD1. The CDR3 runs to 16 residues. CDR1 is SNHLY and CDR2 is FYNNEI in the germline V gene. V was clipped by 0 bases and J by 1 base; unmatched bases: 3. CDR3 sequence reads: CASSEAWGQGNTEAFF. The CDR3 coding sequence is TGTGCCAGCAGTGAAGCGTGGGGACAGGGGAACACTGAAGCTTTCTTT.

This clone was seen more than once but under ten times. V is TRBV7-6 and J is TRBJ2-7, with 7 bases matching TRBD1. The V gene end was trimmed by 5 bases and the J gene end by 2 bases; junction bases not matched to a gene: 6. The germline gives CDR1 SGHVS, CDR2 FNYEAQ. There are 14 residues in the CDR3. The CDR3, as DNA: TGTGCCAGCAGCCCGGGGACAGACCCCTACGAGCAGTACTTC. Amino acids: CASSPGTDPYEQYF.

The gene calls are TRBV4-1 and TRBJ2-7; D is perhaps TRBD2 (6 bases). The CDR3 runs to 14 residues. The ends were cut back, 1 base at V and 1 base at J, with 8 bases in the middle. Germline V gene data show CDR1 as MGHRA and CDR2 as YSYEKL. CDR3 DNA: TGCGCCAGCAGCCAAGTTGCGGGGTCCTACGAGCAGTACTTC. Its translation: CASSQVAGSYEQYF.

Here the CDR3 DNA reads TGTGCCAGCAGCTTAATGGGACAGGGGAAAGAGACCCAGTACTTC. As protein: CASSLMGQGKETQYF. The V gene is TRBV7-3, the J gene TRBJ2-5, with 10 bases identical to TRBD1. Germline V CDR1 and CDR2: SGHTA, FQGTGA. J lost 3 bases, V lost 1 base, and 2 bases had no gene match. The CDR3 length is 15 residues.

The chain links TRBV4-3 to TRBJ2-6; D gene uncertain. Germline CDR1 and CDR2: LGHNA and YSLEER. The CDR3 is 18 amino acids. V lost 3 bases, J lost 0 bases, and 15 bases lay in between. The CDR3, as DNA: TGCGCCAGCAGCCAGGCAGGCTTAGACGTCTCTGGGGCCAACGTCCTGACTTTC. This translates into CASSQAGLDVSGANVLTF.